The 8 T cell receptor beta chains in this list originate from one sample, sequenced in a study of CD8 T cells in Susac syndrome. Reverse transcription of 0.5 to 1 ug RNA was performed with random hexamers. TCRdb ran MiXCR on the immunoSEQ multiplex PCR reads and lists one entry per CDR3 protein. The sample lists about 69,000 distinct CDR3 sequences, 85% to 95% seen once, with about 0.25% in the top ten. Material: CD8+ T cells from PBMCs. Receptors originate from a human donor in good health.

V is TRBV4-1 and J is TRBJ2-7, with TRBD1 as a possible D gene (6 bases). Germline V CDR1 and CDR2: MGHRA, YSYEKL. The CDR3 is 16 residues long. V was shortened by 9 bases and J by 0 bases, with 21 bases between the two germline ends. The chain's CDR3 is CASKVIVTGSSYEQYF. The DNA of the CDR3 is TGCGCCAGTAAAGTAATCGTCACAGGGAGCTCCTACGAGCAGTACTTC.

CDR3 protein: CASSMYSGKTEAFF. CDR3 bases: TGTGCCAGTAGTATGTATTCGGGGAAGACTGAAGCTTTCTTT. V and J are TRBV19 and TRBJ1-1; D is undetermined. Germline CDR1 LNHDA, CDR2 SQIVND (reference sequence). V was trimmed by 3 bases and J by 5 bases, leaving 13 bases between them. The CDR3 has 14 amino acids. The complete variable domain, with remaining parts taken from reference TRBV19 and TRBJ1-1, reads DGGITQSPKYLFRKEGQNVTLSCEQNLNHDAMYWYRQDPGQGLRLIYYSQIVNDFQKGDIAEGYSVSREKKESFPLTVTSAQKNPTAFYLCASSMYSGKTEAFFGQGTRLTVV.

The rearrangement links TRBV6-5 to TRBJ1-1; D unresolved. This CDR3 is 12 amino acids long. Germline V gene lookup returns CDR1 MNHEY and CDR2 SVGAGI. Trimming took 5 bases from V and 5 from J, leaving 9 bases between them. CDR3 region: CASSSPPTEAFF. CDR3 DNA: TGTGCCAGCAGTAGCCCTCCAACTGAAGCTTTCTTT.

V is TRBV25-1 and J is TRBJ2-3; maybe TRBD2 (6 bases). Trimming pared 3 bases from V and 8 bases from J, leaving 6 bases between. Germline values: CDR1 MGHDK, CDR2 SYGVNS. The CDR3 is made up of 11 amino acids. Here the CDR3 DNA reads TGTGCCAGCAGTGAGGGGGGTACGCAGTATTTT. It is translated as CASSEGGTQYF.

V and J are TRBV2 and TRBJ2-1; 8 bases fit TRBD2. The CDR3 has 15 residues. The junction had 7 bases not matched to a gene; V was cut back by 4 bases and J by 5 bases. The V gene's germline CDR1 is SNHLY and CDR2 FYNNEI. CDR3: CASSVPTSADNEQFF. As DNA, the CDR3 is TGTGCCAGCAGTGTGCCGACTAGCGCCGACAATGAGCAGTTCTTC.

CDR3 coding DNA: TGCGCCAGCAGCCGGGGACTCGGAAACACTGAAGCTTTCTTT. Translated: CASSRGLGNTEAFF. This sequence joins TRBV4-3 and TRBJ1-1, with D possibly being TRBD1 (5 bases). The CDR3 loop spans 14 amino acids. Germline loops: CDR1 LGHNA, CDR2 YSLEER. V lost 4 bases and J 2 bases, leaving 11 bases between the germline ends.

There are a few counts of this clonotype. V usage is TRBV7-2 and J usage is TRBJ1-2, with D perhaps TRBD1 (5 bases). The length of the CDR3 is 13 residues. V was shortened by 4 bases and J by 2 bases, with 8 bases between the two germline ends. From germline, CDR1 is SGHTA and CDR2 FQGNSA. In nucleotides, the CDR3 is TGTGCCAGCAGCTCGGGGCAGAACTATGGCTACACCTTC. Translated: CASSSGQNYGYTF.

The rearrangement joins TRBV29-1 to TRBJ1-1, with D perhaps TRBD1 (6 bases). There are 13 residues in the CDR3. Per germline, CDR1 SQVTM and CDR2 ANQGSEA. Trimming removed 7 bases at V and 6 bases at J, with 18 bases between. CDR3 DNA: TGCAGCGGGGAGGGGACAACTGATGCTGAAGCTTTCTTT. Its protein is CSGEGTTDAEAFF.